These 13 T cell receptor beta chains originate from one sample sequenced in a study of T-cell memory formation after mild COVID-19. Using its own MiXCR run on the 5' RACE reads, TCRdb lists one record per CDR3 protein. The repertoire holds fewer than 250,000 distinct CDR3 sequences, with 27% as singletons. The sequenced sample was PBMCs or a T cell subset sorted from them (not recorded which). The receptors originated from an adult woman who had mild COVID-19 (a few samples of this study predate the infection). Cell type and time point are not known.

This CDR3 is CASSSTTGDYGYTF. Written as DNA, the CDR3 is TGTGCCAGCAGTTCTACTACAGGGGACTATGGCTACACCTTC. The chain links TRBV12-3 or TRBV12-4 to TRBJ1-2; TRBD1 matches 7 bases. V lost 4 bases to trimming and J lost 3 bases; unmatched junction nucleotides: 5. CDR3 length: 14 amino acids.

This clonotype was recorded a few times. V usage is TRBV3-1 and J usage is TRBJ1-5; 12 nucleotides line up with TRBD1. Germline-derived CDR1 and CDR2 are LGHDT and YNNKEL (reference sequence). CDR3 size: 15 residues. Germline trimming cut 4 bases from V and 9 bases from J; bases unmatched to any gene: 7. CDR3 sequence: CASSRGGTGGRPQHF. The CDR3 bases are TGTGCCAGCAGCCGAGGGGGGACAGGGGGCCGGCCCCAGCATTTT.

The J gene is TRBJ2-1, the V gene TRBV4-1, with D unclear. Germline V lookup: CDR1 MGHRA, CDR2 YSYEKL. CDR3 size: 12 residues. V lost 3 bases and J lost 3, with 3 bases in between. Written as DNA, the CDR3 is TGCGCCAGCAGCCATCACTACAATGAGCAGTTCTTC. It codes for CASSHHYNEQFF.

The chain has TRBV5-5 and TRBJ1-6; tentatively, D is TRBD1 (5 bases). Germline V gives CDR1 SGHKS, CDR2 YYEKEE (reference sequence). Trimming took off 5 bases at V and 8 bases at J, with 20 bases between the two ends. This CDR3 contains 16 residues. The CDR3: CASRDAGTEKHSPLHF. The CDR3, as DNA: TGTGCCAGCAGGGACGCCGGGACGGAGAAACATTCACCCCTCCACTTT.

The CDR3 coding sequence is TGTGCCACCAGTGATACGGGTCTACAAGGTGAAAAACTGTTTTTT. The encoded protein is CATSDTGLQGEKLFF. V is TRBV24-1 and J is TRBJ1-4; no clear D. The V end was cut by 3 bases, the J end by 7 bases, with 14 bases between. This CDR3 comprises 15 residues. Germline CDR1 is KGHDR and CDR2 is SFDVKD.

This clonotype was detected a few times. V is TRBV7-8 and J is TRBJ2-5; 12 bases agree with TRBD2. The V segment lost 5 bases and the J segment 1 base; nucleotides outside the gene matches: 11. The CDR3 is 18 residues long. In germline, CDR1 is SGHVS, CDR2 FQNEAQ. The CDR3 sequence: CASSPLTPGLAGQETQYF. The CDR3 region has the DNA TGTGCCAGCAGCCCCCTAACCCCGGGACTAGCGGGCCAAGAGACCCAGTACTTC.

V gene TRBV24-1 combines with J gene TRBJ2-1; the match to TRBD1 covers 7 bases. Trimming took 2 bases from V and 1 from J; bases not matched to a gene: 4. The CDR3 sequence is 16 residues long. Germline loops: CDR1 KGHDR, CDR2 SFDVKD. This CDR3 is CATSDSTGTSYNEQFF. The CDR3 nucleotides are TGTGCCACCAGTGATTCGACAGGGACGTCCTACAATGAGCAGTTCTTC.

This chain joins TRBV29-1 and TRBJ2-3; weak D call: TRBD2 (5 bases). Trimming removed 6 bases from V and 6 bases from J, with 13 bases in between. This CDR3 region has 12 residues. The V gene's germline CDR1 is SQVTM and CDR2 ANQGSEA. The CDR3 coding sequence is TGCAGCGTATTTGAGGGTCGGGATACGCAGTATTTT. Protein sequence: CSVFEGRDTQYF.

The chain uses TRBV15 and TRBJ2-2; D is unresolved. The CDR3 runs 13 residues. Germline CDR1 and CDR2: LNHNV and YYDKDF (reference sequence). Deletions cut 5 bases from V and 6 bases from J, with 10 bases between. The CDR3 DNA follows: TGTGCCACCAGCTCAAAGCAAGCCGGGGAGCTGTTTTTT. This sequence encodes CATSSKQAGELFF.

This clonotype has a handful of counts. The CDR3 DNA is TGTGCCAGCAGCTCAGATGTGGGACAGGGGGCCTACGAGCAGTACTTC. Translation: CASSSDVGQGAYEQYF. The rearrangement links TRBV7-9 to TRBJ2-7; TRBD1 aligns across 11 bases. Unmatched junction bases numbered 7, after V lost 4 bases and J lost 2 bases. The CDR3 runs to 16 residues. The germline gives CDR1 SEHNR, CDR2 FQNEAQ (reference sequence).

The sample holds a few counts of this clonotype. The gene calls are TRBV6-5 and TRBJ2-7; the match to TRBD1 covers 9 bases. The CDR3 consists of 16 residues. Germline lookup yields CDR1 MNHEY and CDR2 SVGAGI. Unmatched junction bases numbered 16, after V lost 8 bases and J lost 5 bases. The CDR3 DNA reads TGTGCCAGCGCCAAACTGGGATCGGGACAGGGCGACGAGCAGTACTTC. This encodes CASAKLGSGQGDEQYF.

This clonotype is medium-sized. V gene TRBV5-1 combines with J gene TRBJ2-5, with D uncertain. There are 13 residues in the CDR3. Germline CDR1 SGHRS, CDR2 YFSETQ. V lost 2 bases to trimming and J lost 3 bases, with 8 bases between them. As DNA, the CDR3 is TGCGCCAGCAGCTTTAGGGCTGAAGAGACCCAGTACTTC. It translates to CASSFRAEETQYF.

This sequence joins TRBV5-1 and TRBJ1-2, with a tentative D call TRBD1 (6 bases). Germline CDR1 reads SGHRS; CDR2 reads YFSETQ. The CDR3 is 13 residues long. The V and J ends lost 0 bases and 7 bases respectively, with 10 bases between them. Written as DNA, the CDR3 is TGCGCCAGCAGCTTGGCACAGGGAGCTGGCTACACCTTC. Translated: CASSLAQGAGYTF.